This TCR beta chain was obtained from a study of beta chain features in type 1 diabetes. The CDR3 covers 13 residues. Germline V gene data show CDR1 as SGHTA and CDR2 as FQGNSA. The V end was cut by 3 bases, the J end by 8 bases, with 11 bases between. The whole isolated RNA underwent reverse transcription, so sequencing captured expressed TCRB transcripts. Produced via immunoSEQ multiplex PCR; TCRdb's table is partial and in-frame only. The top ten clones hold 0.015% of a sample with hundreds of thousands of clones, approximately 11% of them seen once. Sequenced input: naive CD4+ T cells from blood. The V gene is TRBV7-2, the J gene TRBJ2-4; D is possibly TRBD1 (5 bases). This receptor was taken from a woman between 25 and 40 years old in good health. The CDR3 loop reads CASSFSGQDIQYF. The DNA for the CDR3 is TGTGCCAGCAGCTTTTCAGGGCAAGACATTCAGTACTTC. Full variable domain (remainder filled in from reference TRBV7-2 and TRBJ2-4): GAGVSQSPSNKVTEKGKDVELRCDPISGHTALYWYRQSLGQGLEFLIYFQGNSAPDKSGLPSDRFSAERTGGSVSTLTIQRTQQEDSAVYLCASSFSGQDIQYFGAGTRLSVL.